The sequence of this T cell receptor (beta chain) was determined in a study of cytomegalovirus exposure and HLA in healthy donors. Using immunoSEQ multiplex PCR, the repertoire was profiled, and TCRdb retains in-frame clones only, with some absent. Among about 330,000 clones listed, around 86% were seen once. The V gene's germline CDR1 is SGHDN and CDR2 FVKESK. The CDR3 is 12 amino acids. The V end lost 4 bases, the J end lost 9 bases, and 10 bases lay between the germline ends. Study-level points and caveats: Overall, approximately 150 TCR beta chains were annotated as cytomegalovirus-associated.

The donors were in the approximately 120-subject validation cohort, distinct from the roughly 700-subject first cohort. To note about this clone: What it binds is not known.

This TCR was sampled from a woman aged 18-29 years in good health and CMV-seronegative. Sequencing was performed on PBMCs. This chain connects TRBV14 to TRBJ2-1, with D possibly TRBD2 on 5 matching bases. The CDR3 spells CASSLRVGEQFF. CDR3 in DNA: TGTGCCAGCAGCCTGAGGGTGGGTGAGCAGTTCTTC.